In its sample, the clone carrying this T cell receptor beta chain was seen a few times. A second about 7 to 12 cycle PCR used barcoded and J-beta primers. Every single cDNA molecule received a tag from a template-switch adaptor with 12 random nucleotides. Each CDR3 protein is one row after TCRdb ran MiXCR on the 5' RACE reads. The sample shows around 1.5 million distinct CDR3 sequences, almost 35% of them seen only once. This sample stems from a study of blood T cells in healthy people across ages. The CDR3 totals 12 residues. Unmatched junction bases numbered 4, after V lost 6 bases and J lost 7 bases. CDR1 DFQATT and CDR2 SNEGSKA come from the germline V gene (reference sequence).

This clonotype originated in a woman in her twenties or thirties in good health. Sequences were obtained from blood. V gene TRBV20-1 combines with J gene TRBJ1-2, with TRBD1 matching over 11 bases. The CDR3 here is CSARTGGFGYTF. The CDR3 DNA follows: TGCAGTGCGCGGACAGGGGGCTTTGGCTACACCTTC.